The clone carrying this T cell receptor beta chain was found a few times. What it binds is unknown. This sample was included in a study of T-cell memory formation after mild COVID-19. Background on the study: TCR clustering was largely donor specific.

Study conclusions and caveats: While clones contracting from day 15 to 85 were balanced between CD4 and CD8, later expanders leaned CD4+.

The 5'RACE method, run with constant-segment primers, produced TCR alpha and TCR beta cDNA libraries (carrying sample barcodes and UMIs). TCRdb fed the 5' RACE reads into MiXCR, producing one record per CDR3 protein. The sample shows about 210,000 distinct CDR3 sequences, about 11% of them seen only once. The germline V gene has CDR1 KGHSH and CDR2 LQKENI. V was cut by 2 bases and J by 6 bases, with 7 bases left in between. The CDR3 spans 13 residues. The sequenced sample was PBMCs or a T cell subset sorted from them (not recorded which). The rearrangement joins TRBV18 to TRBJ2-2; D call uncertain. The TCR was taken from a man between 18 and 35 years old who had mild COVID-19 (a few samples of this study predate the infection). Cell type and time point are not known. As DNA, the CDR3 is TGTGCCAGCTCACCAGTGAGCGCCGGGGAGCTGTTTTTT. Translating gives CASSPVSAGELFF.